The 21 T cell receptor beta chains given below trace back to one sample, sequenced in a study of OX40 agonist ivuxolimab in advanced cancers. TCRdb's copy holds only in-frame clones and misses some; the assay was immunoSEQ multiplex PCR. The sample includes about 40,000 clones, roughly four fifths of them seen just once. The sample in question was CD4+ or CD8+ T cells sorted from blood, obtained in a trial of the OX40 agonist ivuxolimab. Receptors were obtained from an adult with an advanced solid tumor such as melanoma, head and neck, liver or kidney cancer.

As DNA, the CDR3 is TGCAGCGTGTTCCTTTGGGATACGCAGTATTTT. This sequence encodes CSVFLWDTQYF. This rearrangement joins TRBV29-1 to TRBJ2-3; D unclear. The CDR3 is 11 amino acids. The V end was cut by 6 bases, the J end by 6 bases, with 10 bases between. Germline V gene lookup returns CDR1 SQVTM and CDR2 ANQGSEA.

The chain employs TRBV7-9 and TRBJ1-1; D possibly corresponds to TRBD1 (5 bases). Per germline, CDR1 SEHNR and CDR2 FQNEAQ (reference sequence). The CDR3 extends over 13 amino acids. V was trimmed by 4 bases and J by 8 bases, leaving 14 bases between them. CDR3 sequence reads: CASSSLGRGEAFF. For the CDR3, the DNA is TGTGCCAGCAGCTCACTTGGGAGGGGCGAAGCTTTCTTT. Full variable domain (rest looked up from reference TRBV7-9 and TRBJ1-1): DTGVSQNPRHKITKRGQNVTFRCDPISEHNRLYWYRQTLGQGPEFLTYFQNEAQLEKSRLLSDRFSAERPKGSFSTLEIQRTEQGDSAMYLCASSSLGRGEAFFGQGTRLTVV.

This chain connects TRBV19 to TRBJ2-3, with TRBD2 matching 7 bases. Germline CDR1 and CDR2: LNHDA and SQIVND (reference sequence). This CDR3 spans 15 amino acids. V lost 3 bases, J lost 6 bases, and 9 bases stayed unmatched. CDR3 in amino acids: CASSMGGGFGDTQYF. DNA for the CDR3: TGTGCCAGTAGTATGGGGGGAGGGTTCGGCGATACGCAGTATTTT.

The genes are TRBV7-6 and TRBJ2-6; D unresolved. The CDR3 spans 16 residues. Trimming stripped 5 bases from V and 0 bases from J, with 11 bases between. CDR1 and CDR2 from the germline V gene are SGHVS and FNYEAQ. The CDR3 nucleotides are TGTGCCAGCAGCCGGCGACGGAGCTCTGGGGCCAACGTCCTGACTTTC. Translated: CASSRRRSSGANVLTF.

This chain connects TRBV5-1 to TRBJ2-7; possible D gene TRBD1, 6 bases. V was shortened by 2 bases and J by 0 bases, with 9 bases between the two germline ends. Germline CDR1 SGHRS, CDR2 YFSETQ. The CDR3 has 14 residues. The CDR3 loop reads CASSFTGHSYEQYF. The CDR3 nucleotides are TGCGCCAGCAGCTTTACGGGACACTCCTACGAGCAGTACTTC.

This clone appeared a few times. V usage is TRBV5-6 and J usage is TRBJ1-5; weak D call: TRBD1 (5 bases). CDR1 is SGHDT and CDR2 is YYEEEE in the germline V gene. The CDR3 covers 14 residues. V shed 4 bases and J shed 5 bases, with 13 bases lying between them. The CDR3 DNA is TGTGCCAGCAGCACGTCTAGGGGAGATCAGCCCCAGCATTTT. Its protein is CASSTSRGDQPQHF. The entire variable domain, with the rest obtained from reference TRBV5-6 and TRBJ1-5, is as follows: DAGVTQSPTHLIKTRGQQVTLRCSPKSGHDTVSWYQQALGQGPQFIFQYYEEEERQRGNFPDRFSGHQFPNYSSELNVNALLLGDSALYLCASSTSRGDQPQHFGDGTRLSIL.

In DNA form, the CDR3 reads TGTGCCAGTAGTATAGAAAAGGGACTAGCGGGTTCCTACGAGCAGTACTTC. Its protein is CASSIEKGLAGSYEQYF. The V and J genes are TRBV19 and TRBJ2-7; TRBD2 matches 12 bases. Trimming removed 0 bases from V and 1 base from J; junction bases left unmatched: 4. The CDR3 extends over 17 amino acids. Germline lookup yields CDR1 LNHDA and CDR2 SQIVND (reference sequence).

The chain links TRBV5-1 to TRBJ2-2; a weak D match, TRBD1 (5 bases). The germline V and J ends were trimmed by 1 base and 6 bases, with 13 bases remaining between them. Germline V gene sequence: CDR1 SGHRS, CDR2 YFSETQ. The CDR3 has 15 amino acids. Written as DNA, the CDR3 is TGCGCCAGCAGCTTGAGCAGGGATGGTTCCGGGGAGCTGTTTTTT. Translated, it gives CASSLSRDGSGELFF.

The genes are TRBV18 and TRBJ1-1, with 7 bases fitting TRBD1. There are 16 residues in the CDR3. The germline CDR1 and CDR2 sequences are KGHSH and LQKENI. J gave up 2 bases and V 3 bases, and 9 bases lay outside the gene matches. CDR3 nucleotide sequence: TGTGCCAGCTCACCGGTGGAACAGGGGTCAAACACTGAAGCTTTCTTT. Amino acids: CASSPVEQGSNTEAFF. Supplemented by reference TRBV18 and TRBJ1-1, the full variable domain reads NAGVMQNPRHLVRRRGQEARLRCSPMKGHSHVYWYRQLPEEGLKFMVYLQKENIIDESGMPKERFSAEFPKEGPSILRIQQVVRGDSAAYFCASSPVEQGSNTEAFFGQGTRLTVV.

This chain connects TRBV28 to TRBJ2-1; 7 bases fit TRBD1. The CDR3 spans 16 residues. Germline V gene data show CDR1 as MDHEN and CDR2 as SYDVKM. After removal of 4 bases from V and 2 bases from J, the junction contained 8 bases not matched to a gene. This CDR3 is CASSSHRQGTYNEQFF. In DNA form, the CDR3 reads TGTGCCAGCAGTTCACATAGACAGGGAACCTACAATGAGCAGTTCTTC.

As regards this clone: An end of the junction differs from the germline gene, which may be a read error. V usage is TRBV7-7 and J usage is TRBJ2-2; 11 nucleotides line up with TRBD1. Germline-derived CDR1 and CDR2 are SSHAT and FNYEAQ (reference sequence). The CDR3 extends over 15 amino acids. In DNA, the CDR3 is TGTGCTAGCAGCCCCGGGACAGGGGGGTCCGGGGAGCTGTTTTTT. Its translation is CASSPGTGGSGELFF.

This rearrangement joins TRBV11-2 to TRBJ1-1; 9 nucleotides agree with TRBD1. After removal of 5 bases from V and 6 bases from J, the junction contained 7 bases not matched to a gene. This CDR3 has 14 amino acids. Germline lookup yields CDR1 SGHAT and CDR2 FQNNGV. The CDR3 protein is CASSNRRDRAEAFF. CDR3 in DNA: TGTGCCAGCAGCAATAGGAGGGACAGGGCTGAAGCTTTCTTT.

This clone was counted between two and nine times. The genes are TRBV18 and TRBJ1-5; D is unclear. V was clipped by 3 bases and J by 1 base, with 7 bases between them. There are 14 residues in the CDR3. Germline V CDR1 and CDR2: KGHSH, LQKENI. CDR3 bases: TGTGCCAGCTCACCGGCGGTAAGCAATCAGCCCCAGCATTTT. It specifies CASSPAVSNQPQHF.

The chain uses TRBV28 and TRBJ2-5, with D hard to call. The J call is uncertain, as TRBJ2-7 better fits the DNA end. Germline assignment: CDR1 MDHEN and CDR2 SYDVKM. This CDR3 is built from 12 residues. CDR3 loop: CASSRYTYEQYF. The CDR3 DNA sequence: TGTGCCAGCAGTAGATATACCTACGAGCAGTACTTC.

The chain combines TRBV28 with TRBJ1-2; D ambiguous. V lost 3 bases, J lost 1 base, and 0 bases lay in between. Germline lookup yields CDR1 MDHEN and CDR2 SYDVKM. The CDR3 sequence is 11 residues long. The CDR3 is CASSFNYGYTF. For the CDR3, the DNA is TGTGCCAGCAGTTTTAACTATGGCTACACCTTC.

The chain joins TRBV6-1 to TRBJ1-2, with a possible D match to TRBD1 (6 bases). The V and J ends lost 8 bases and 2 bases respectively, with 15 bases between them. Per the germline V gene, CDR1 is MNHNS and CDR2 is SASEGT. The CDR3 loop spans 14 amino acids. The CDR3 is CASGEGGMNYGYTF. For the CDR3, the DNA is TGTGCCAGCGGGGAAGGGGGTATGAACTATGGCTACACCTTC.

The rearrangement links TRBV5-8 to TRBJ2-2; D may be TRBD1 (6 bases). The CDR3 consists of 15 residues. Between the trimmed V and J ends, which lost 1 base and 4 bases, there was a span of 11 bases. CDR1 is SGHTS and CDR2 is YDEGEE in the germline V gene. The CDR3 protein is CASSLPGVGTGELFF. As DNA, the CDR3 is TGTGCCAGCAGCTTGCCAGGGGTAGGCACCGGGGAGCTGTTTTTT.

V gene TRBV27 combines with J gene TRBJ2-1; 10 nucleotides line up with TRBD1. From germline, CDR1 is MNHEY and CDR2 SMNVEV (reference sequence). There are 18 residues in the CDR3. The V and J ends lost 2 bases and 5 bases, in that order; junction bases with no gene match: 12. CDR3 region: CASSLRGAGTGANNEQFF. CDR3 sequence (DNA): TGTGCCAGCAGTTTAAGGGGGGCCGGGACAGGGGCTAACAATGAGCAGTTCTTC.

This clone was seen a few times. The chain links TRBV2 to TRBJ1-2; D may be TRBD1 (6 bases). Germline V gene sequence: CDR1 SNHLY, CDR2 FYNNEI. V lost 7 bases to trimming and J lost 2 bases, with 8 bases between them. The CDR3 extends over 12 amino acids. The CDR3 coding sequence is TGTGCCAGCAATGACAGGAACTATGGCTACACCTTC. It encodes CASNDRNYGYTF.

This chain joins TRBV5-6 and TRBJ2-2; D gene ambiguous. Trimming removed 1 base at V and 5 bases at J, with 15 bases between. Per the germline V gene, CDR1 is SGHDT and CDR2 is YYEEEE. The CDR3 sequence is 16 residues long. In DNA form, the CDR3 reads TGTGCCAGCAGCTTGATTAGGGTGGTAGGGACCGGGGAGCTGTTTTTT. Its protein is CASSLIRVVGTGELFF.

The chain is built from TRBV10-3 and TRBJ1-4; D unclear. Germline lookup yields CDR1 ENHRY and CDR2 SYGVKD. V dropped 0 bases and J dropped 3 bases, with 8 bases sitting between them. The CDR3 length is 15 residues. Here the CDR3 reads CAISESGGSNEKLFF. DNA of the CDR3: TGTGCCATCAGTGAGTCCGGCGGATCTAATGAAAAACTGTTTTTT.